The 26 T cell receptor beta chains reported below all come from one sample, sequenced in a study of cytomegalovirus exposure and HLA in healthy donors. Amplification used 60 Vbeta primers and 13 Jbeta primers. The table came from immunoSEQ multiplex PCR; TCRdb's copy has only in-frame clones and leaves some out. The table includes more than 95,000 clones, about a sixth detected once. Sequenced sample: PBMCs. The receptors shown here come from a female donor in good health and CMV-seropositive.

Notes on this clone: Different DNA sequences within this sample yield the same CDR3. The V gene is TRBV28, the J gene TRBJ2-5, with 12 nucleotides matching TRBD2. Germline CDR1 MDHEN, CDR2 SYDVKM. This CDR3 spans 15 amino acids. V lost 3 bases, J lost 2 bases, and 1 base stayed unmatched. The CDR3 DNA is TGTGCCAGCAGTTTGCTAGCGGGGGGGCAAGAGACCCAGTACTTC. It specifies CASSLLAGGQETQYF. The entire variable domain, with the rest obtained from reference TRBV28 and TRBJ2-5, is as follows: DVKVTQSSRYLVKRTGEKVFLECVQDMDHENMFWYRQDPGLGLRLIYFSYDVKMKEKGDIPEGYSVSREKKERFSLILESASTNQTSMYLCASSLLAGGQETQYFGPGTRLLVL.

The chain recombines TRBV11-3 with TRBJ2-3; 7 bases match TRBD1. Germline CDR1 and CDR2: SGHNT and YENEEA. The CDR3 contains 17 residues. Germline trimming cut 5 bases from V and 3 bases from J; bases unmatched to any gene: 14. The CDR3 is CASSPRGGRERTDTQYF. The CDR3 DNA reads as TGTGCCAGCAGCCCTAGAGGGGGCAGGGAAAGAACAGATACGCAGTATTTT.

This clone was observed a few times. This sequence joins TRBV9 and TRBJ1-2, with TRBD1 as a possible D gene (5 bases). There are 16 residues in the CDR3. Germline-derived CDR1 and CDR2 are SGDLS and YYNGEE. V was clipped by 3 bases and J by 5 bases, with 20 bases between them. CDR3 sequence reads: CASSAQGANDLYGYTF. In nucleotides, the CDR3 is TGTGCCAGCAGCGCGCAGGGTGCCAACGACCTTTATGGCTACACCTTC. The entire variable domain, with the rest obtained from reference TRBV9 and TRBJ1-2, is as follows: DSGVTQTPKHLITATGQRVTLRCSPRSGDLSVYWYQQSLDQGLQFLIQYYNGEERAKGNILERFSAQQFPDLHSELNLSSLELGDSALYFCASSAQGANDLYGYTFGSGTRLTVV.

The J gene is TRBJ2-1, the V gene TRBV6-5; 7 bases match TRBD2. The ends lost 0 bases at V and 4 bases at J; junction bases unmatched: 3. Per germline, CDR1 MNHEY and CDR2 SVGAGI. This CDR3 spans 15 amino acids. The CDR3 DNA reads TGTGCCAGCAGTTACTCGTGGGGGGGGTACAATGAGCAGTTCTTC. The encoded protein is CASSYSWGGYNEQFF.

This clone came up a few times. The chain couples TRBV5-1 to TRBJ1-1, with TRBD1 identical over 10 bases. V trimming: 4 bases; J trimming: 5 bases; junction bases outside the gene matches: 5. This CDR3 region has 14 residues. Germline V gene data show CDR1 as SGHRS and CDR2 as YFSETQ. The CDR3 DNA follows: TGCGCCAGCAGCCGGACAGGGGGGAGGACTGAAGCTTTCTTT. This gives the protein CASSRTGGRTEAFF.

V usage is TRBV27 and J usage is TRBJ2-1; 8 bases are a match to TRBD1. The CDR3 covers 15 residues. Germline values: CDR1 MNHEY, CDR2 SMNVEV (reference sequence). V dropped 4 bases and J dropped 7; count of bases not matched to a gene: 9. CDR3: CASSSLDRVQNEQFF. CDR3 DNA sequence: TGTGCCAGCAGTTCACTGGACAGGGTTCAAAATGAGCAGTTCTTC.

This clone was detected only a few times. The V and J genes are TRBV7-4 and TRBJ1-1, with a tentative D call TRBD1 (6 bases). Looked up from germline, CDR1 is SGHVT and CDR2 is SQSDAQ. Trimming took off 4 bases at V and 5 bases at J, with 23 bases between the two ends. The CDR3 spans 17 residues. In DNA, the CDR3 is TGTGCCAGCAGCTCCTCCCTAAGACAGGCCACGGGGACTGAAGCTTTCTTT. It codes for CASSSSLRQATGTEAFF.

V gene TRBV28 combines with J gene TRBJ1-2; unclear D gene. Germline loops: CDR1 MDHEN, CDR2 SYDVKM. The CDR3 extends over 12 amino acids. V was clipped by 5 bases and J by 8 bases, with 12 bases between them. This CDR3 is CASSDRVAGYTF. The CDR3 DNA reads as TGTGCCAGCAGTGACCGGGTCGCGGGCTACACCTTC.

V gene TRBV6-1 combines with J gene TRBJ2-7; D is unclear. Germline lookup yields CDR1 MNHNS and CDR2 SASEGT. Trimming cost V 1 base and J 3 bases, with 10 bases left between them. CDR3 size: 14 residues. The CDR3 sequence: CASSEGAAYYEQYF. CDR3 bases: TGTGCCAGCAGTGAAGGGGCAGCCTACTACGAGCAGTACTTC.

This chain links TRBV29-1 with TRBJ1-1; tentatively, D is TRBD1 (5 bases). This CDR3 is 13 amino acids long. Trimming cost V 7 bases and J 10 bases, with 22 bases left between them. Germline CDR1 and CDR2: SQVTM and ANQGSEA. This chain's CDR3 is CSAVPGSGGLAFF. CDR3 sequence (DNA): TGCAGCGCCGTACCGGGGAGCGGGGGTTTAGCTTTCTTT.

The chain couples TRBV15 to TRBJ2-5, with a possible D match to TRBD2 (6 bases). V was shortened by 5 bases and J by 4 bases, with 14 bases between the two germline ends. The CDR3 contains 14 residues. Germline CDR1 is LNHNV and CDR2 is YYDKDF (reference sequence). The CDR3 nucleotides read TGTGCCACCAGCTTGGGGGGAGTAGCAGAGACCCAGTACTTC. It translates to CATSLGGVAETQYF.

The CDR3 loop is CASSASGNTGELFF. In nucleotides, the CDR3 is TGTGCCAGCAGCGCAAGCGGTAACACCGGGGAGCTGTTTTTT. This chain connects TRBV7-3 to TRBJ2-2; a weak D match, TRBD2 (5 bases). Trimming pared 5 bases from V and 2 bases from J, leaving 9 bases between. This CDR3 spans 14 amino acids. Germline V gene sequence: CDR1 SGHTA, CDR2 FQGTGA.

This clone was observed a handful of times. The chain recombines TRBV7-3 with TRBJ2-7; tentative D call: TRBD2 (5 bases). From germline, CDR1 is SGHTA and CDR2 FQGTGA. The V gene lost 2 bases and the J gene lost 2 bases, with 13 bases spanning the gap. The length of the CDR3 is 15 residues. The CDR3 coding sequence is TGTGCCAGCAGCTTAGACCCGGGGAGCCCCTACGAGCAGTACTTC. It encodes CASSLDPGSPYEQYF. Based on the CDR3 plus reference TRBV7-3 and TRBJ2-7, the full variable domain is GAGVSQTPSNKVTEKGKYVELRCDPISGHTALYWYRQSLGQGPEFLIYFQGTGAADDSGLPNDRFFAVRPEGSVSTLKIQRTERGDSAVYLCASSLDPGSPYEQYFGPGTRLTVT.

This clone turned up a few times. This chain connects TRBV19 to TRBJ1-2; 8 bases map to TRBD1. CDR1 and CDR2 from the germline V gene are LNHDA and SQIVND (reference sequence). Trimming removed 7 bases from V and 2 bases from J; junction bases left unmatched: 3. The CDR3 sequence is 13 residues long. The CDR3 region has the DNA TGTGCCAGTAAAAGGACAGGGAACTATGGCTACACCTTC. Its protein is CASKRTGNYGYTF.

This chain links TRBV7-2 with TRBJ2-1; TRBD2 might be the D (5 bases). The CDR3 is 16 amino acids. V dropped 5 bases and J dropped 6 bases, with 20 bases sitting between them. The germline V gene encodes CDR1 SGHTA and CDR2 FQGNSA. The DNA of the CDR3 is TGTGCCAGCAGCACCGAGCGGCCCCGGGCCCCCAATGAGCAGTTCTTC. This gives the protein CASSTERPRAPNEQFF.

The rearrangement uses TRBV19 and TRBJ2-5; TRBD2 matches 8 bases. Looked up from germline, CDR1 is LNHDA and CDR2 is SQIVND (reference sequence). This CDR3 has 15 residues. The junction had 6 bases not matched to a gene; V was cut back by 2 bases and J by 4 bases. CDR3 sequence: CASSISGTSGETQYF. The CDR3 nucleotides read TGTGCCAGTAGTATATCCGGGACTAGTGGAGAGACCCAGTACTTC.

A few counts support this clone. The rearrangement links TRBV11-2 to TRBJ1-1; perhaps TRBD1 as D (6 bases). V was shortened by 2 bases and J by 6 bases, with 13 bases between the two germline ends. The CDR3 has 14 amino acids. Germline V gives CDR1 SGHAT, CDR2 FQNNGV. The CDR3 sequence is CASSLTRTDPEAFF. In DNA form, the CDR3 reads TGTGCCAGCAGCTTAACTCGGACAGACCCTGAAGCTTTCTTT.

The chain couples TRBV7-9 to TRBJ2-5; TRBD2 aligns across 10 bases. Germline CDR1 and CDR2: SEHNR and FQNEAQ (reference sequence). This CDR3 is 14 amino acids long. J was trimmed by 4 bases and V by 5 bases; bases with no gene match: 4. The CDR3 loop reads CASSKKREGETQYF. The CDR3 DNA reads TGTGCCAGCAGCAAAAAGCGGGAGGGAGAGACCCAGTACTTC.

A few counts support this clone. The chain couples TRBV7-9 to TRBJ2-3; 8 bases are a match to TRBD2. This CDR3 is built from 16 residues. J gave up 5 bases and V 1 base, and 8 bases lay outside the gene matches. CDR1 is SEHNR and CDR2 is FQNEAQ in the germline V gene (reference sequence). In DNA, the CDR3 is TGTGCCAGCAGCTTAGGGGGTTTGGCGGGAGGAGATACGCAGTATTTT. It is translated as CASSLGGLAGGDTQYF.

The rearrangement joins TRBV27 to TRBJ2-1, with 9 bases identical to TRBD1. This CDR3 has 17 amino acids. V dropped 1 base and J dropped 0; count of bases not matched to a gene: 4. Germline-derived CDR1 and CDR2 are MNHEY and SMNVEV (reference sequence). The CDR3 DNA reads TGTGCCAGCAGTTTATTTGGGACAGGGAGCTCCTACAATGAGCAGTTCTTC. Its protein is CASSLFGTGSSYNEQFF.

This clone was picked up a small number of times. The V call is TRBV7-2, the J call TRBJ2-7, with TRBD2 matching 12 bases. Germline V gene data show CDR1 as SGHTA and CDR2 as FQGNSA. J was trimmed by 2 bases and V by 3 bases; bases with no gene match: 11. There are 18 residues in the CDR3. The CDR3 DNA sequence: TGTGCCAGCAGCTTTTTCCCTAGCGGGGGGGCCAAGGCCTACGAGCAGTACTTC. This translates into CASSFFPSGGAKAYEQYF. Supplemented by reference TRBV7-2 and TRBJ2-7, the full variable domain reads GAGVSQSPSNKVTEKGKDVELRCDPISGHTALYWYRQSLGQGLEFLIYFQGNSAPDKSGLPSDRFSAERTGGSVSTLTIQRTQQEDSAVYLCASSFFPSGGAKAYEQYFGPGTRLTVT.

This clone was counted only a few times. In DNA, the CDR3 is TGTGCCAGCAGTTCGGGACTATCGGCAGATACGCAGTATTTT. It yields the protein CASSSGLSADTQYF. The chain carries TRBV6-5 and TRBJ2-3; 7 bases are a match to TRBD2. This CDR3 has 14 amino acids. V lost 4 bases and J lost 4; bases outside the gene matches: 5. CDR1 MNHEY and CDR2 SVGAGI come from the germline V gene.

The chain joins TRBV4-2 to TRBJ2-1, with 10 bases that match TRBD2. J gave up 7 bases and V 0 bases, and 9 bases lay outside the gene matches. The length of the CDR3 is 17 residues. CDR1 and CDR2 (germline): LGHNA, YNFKEQ. CDR3 DNA sequence: TGTGCCAGCAGCCAAGACGGAGCTAGCGGGAGTATTAATGAGCAGTTCTTC. Translation gives CASSQDGASGSINEQFF.

This clone was counted only a few times. The chain uses TRBV28 and TRBJ1-1; D is unclear. V shed 6 bases and J shed 3 bases, with 11 bases lying between them. CDR1 is MDHEN, CDR2 SYDVKM, per germline. The CDR3 length is 13 residues. The CDR3 reads CASRTSTYTEAFF. CDR3 nucleotides: TGTGCCAGCAGGACATCTACCTACACTGAAGCTTTCTTT.

This chain links TRBV28 with TRBJ1-1; no firm D call. The CDR3 runs 12 residues. Trimming took 4 bases from V and 3 from J, leaving 6 bases between them. Germline V gene sequence: CDR1 MDHEN, CDR2 SYDVKM. CDR3 sequence: CASSSIDTEAFF. The DNA of the CDR3 is TGTGCCAGCAGTTCCATAGACACTGAAGCTTTCTTT.

The sample holds a few counts of this clone. J is TRBJ1-2 and V is TRBV7-8; 8 bases map to TRBD1. V lost 5 bases and J lost 4; bases outside the gene matches: 27. From germline, CDR1 is SGHVS and CDR2 FQNEAQ. The CDR3 loop spans 21 amino acids. The CDR3 sequence: CASSPLETPSAGAGGIYGYTF. DNA of the CDR3: TGTGCCAGCAGCCCACTCGAAACCCCATCGGCTGGGGCAGGGGGCATCTATGGCTACACCTTC.